This T cell receptor (beta chain) was sequenced for a study of shared clonotypes between healthy human individuals. Study-level points and caveats: A generally larger estimated richness was seen in naive subsets than in memory subsets.

Using immunoSEQ multiplex PCR, the repertoire was profiled, and TCRdb retains in-frame clones only, with some absent. Among about 1.9 million clones listed, approximately 92% were seen once. The CDR3 is made up of 17 amino acids. The germline CDR1 and CDR2 sequences are SGDLS and YYNGEE. The V gene lost 0 bases and the J gene lost 0 bases, with 16 bases spanning the gap. On this clone itself: What it binds is not known.

The naive CD8 subset, CD45RO-negative cells positively selected for CCR7, excluded terminally differentiated effector memory CD45RA+ cells. What was sequenced was naive CD8+ T cells from PBMCs. V gene TRBV9 combines with J gene TRBJ2-7; D might be TRBD1 or TRBD2, each matching 5 bases. This TCR was sampled from a young man in good health. Some clones in this sample may be carry-over from other donors' samples. The CDR3 bases are TGTGCCAGCAGCGTAGGGGACGCCATGAGGAGCTCCTACGAGCAGTACTTC. It is translated as CASSVGDAMRSSYEQYF.